At least ten counts were recorded for the clone carrying this T cell receptor beta chain. In the authors' workflow: Amplification from reference gene primers served as the basis for estimated nucleated cell counts. Assay: immunoSEQ multiplex PCR; the TCRdb copy retains only in-frame clones and omits some. V, J and clone size were drawn from that table, and D and trimming were deduced from the DNA. Of more than 95,000 clones listed, approximately 80% are singletons. CDR1 and CDR2 from the germline V gene are MNHEY and SMNVEV (reference sequence). The length of the CDR3 is 15 residues. Trimming cost V 6 bases and J 5 bases, with 17 bases left between them. This record comes from a study of blood T cell repertoires in COVID-19. Study-level background: Donors in the United States, Italy and Spain gave samples during acute or convalescent COVID-19. T cells, B-cell-depleted T cells, or PBMCs supplied cDNA or gDNA.

The V gene is TRBV27, the J gene TRBJ1-5, with a possible D match to TRBD1 (6 bases). The source is a woman between 45 and 60 years old with acute or convalescent COVID-19. The sequencing sample was made of peripheral blood. CDR3 amino acids: CASSPKGQFDQPQHF. CDR3 coding DNA: TGTGCCAGCAGCCCGAAAGGACAGTTTGATCAGCCCCAGCATTTT.